This T cell receptor (beta chain) was retrieved from a study of shared clonotypes between healthy human individuals (dated by TCRdb to 2018 to 2020). Study-wide context: The cohort included three men and a couple of women between 18 and 49 years of age. Per donor, three plates each were used for CD4 naive and CD4 memory, two for CD8 naive, and one for CD8 memory. To estimate repertoire size and how much clonotypes are shared between individuals, the study performed deep sequencing of blood TCR repertoires from a few healthy adults. Different laboratories and diverse techniques were used to prepare libraries and sequence TCR repertoires, to increase sequencing depth and limit assay-specific biases. Per donor, leukapheresis produced somewhere between about 0.8 and 9.5 billion PBMCs. Paper-wide results and their limitations: Higher generation probabilities were observed for clonotypes shared by all four sorted-subset donors than for non-shared clonotypes. Naive subsets generally had larger estimated clonotype richness than memory subsets. Pairwise subsampling led to the expectation that sequencing depth would affect the degree of clonotype sharing among donors. When a handful of donors were compared, the shared fraction of clonotypes was 5% to 6.5% for naive CD4, about 4% for naive CD8, 2% to 2.5% for memory CD4, and 0.4% for memory CD8. Only blood was sampled, and tissue TCR repertoires likely differ from those in blood. Because the study included only a small number of donors, the genetic and exposure-history diversity represented was limited. Rarefaction of sorted-subset datasets indicated incomplete sequencing despite the large sequencing depth.

CD8 naive samples were obtained by positive selection for CCR7 among CD45RO-negative cells, yielding a CD45RA+CCR7+ population from which TemRA cells were excluded. The donors were healthy, HIV-negative adults who had no recently reported acute infections or vaccinations. Every donor was a Caucasian adult residing in Nashville, Tennessee, USA. After blood collection by leukapheresis, PBMCs were isolated using Ficoll-Histopaque density gradient centrifugation and then cryopreserved in the vapor phase of liquid nitrogen. Analytical flow cytometry was used to check the purity and quantity of every magnetically sorted T cell population. Genomic DNA was isolated from every sorted fraction and measured by UV absorbance on a Nanodrop 2000c. Details on this clone: It has no known antigen specificity. Base qualities are not provided; no much larger clone lies one nucleotide away.

Taken from cysteine to phenylalanine, the CDR3 has 13 residues. Only the CDR3 part of the read is kept: 39 bases, read in frame from the first base. The germline V gene yields SGDLS for CDR1 and YYNGEE for CDR2. V is pared back by 4 bases and J by 6 bases, with 13 bases lying between the germline termini. Using the deep immunoSEQ assay, multiplex PCR amplified TCR CDR3 regions from genomic DNA. Extracted genomic DNA from each cell subset was distributed evenly across all wells of several immunoSEQ 96-well plates, and each plate was treated as a replicate. For sorted subsets, 150 to 250 ng of genomic DNA, equivalent to tens of thousands of T cell genomes, went into each replicate PCR. Purified libraries were measured with a Qubit 3.0 fluorometer, size-checked on a Bioanalyzer 2100, and measured again with the KAPA Library Quantification kit. Every immunoSEQ 96-well plate was sequenced on a separate single-read 150-cycle Illumina NextSeq 550 flow cell. Turning to the authors' computational methods: Because the immunoSEQ output included only junctional sequences and no quality scores, the filtering could not be the same as the filtering used for full-length reads. To assign V/J genes and CDR3, sequences were annotated against IMGT germline references using PyIR, a Python wrapper for IgBLAST v1.9. Reads were removed for weak V/J assignments (E-value above 1e-6), missing CDR3, stop codons, out-of-frame junctions, or ambiguous translated residues. A V3J clonotype was defined by an identical inferred V gene, J gene, and CDR3 amino acid sequence. Percentage overlap between repertoires was calculated by dividing the number of shared unique clonotypes by the size of the smaller repertoire. RTK rarefaction, the Chao1 estimator, and Recon v2.1 estimates of unobserved clonotypes were used to assess repertoire richness. OLGA was used to compute generation probabilities for all TCRbeta clonotypes that the gDNA method yielded from four donors. TCRdb retrieved this table from immuneACCESS and kept in-frame rearrangements only. Not all clones are present; in checked studies, unresolved V genes account for under half, and no reason is known for the remainder. V and J calls and clone size are given by that table; D and trimming were obtained from the DNA. The sample table records about 2 million clones; about 95% of these occur just once. Around 1.1% of the sample belongs to the ten largest clones.

The rearranged chain carries TRBV9 and TRBJ1-1; the D gene identity is not certain. This clonotype was sampled from a man younger than 35 in good health. Sequenced: naive CD8+ T cells sorted from blood. The cell subset or site tag for this specimen amounts to: CD45RA+CCR7+. The CDR3 in this case is CASSPTAGSEAFF. The nucleotides read TGTGCCAGCAGCCCGACCGCGGGCTCTGAAGCTTTCTTT.